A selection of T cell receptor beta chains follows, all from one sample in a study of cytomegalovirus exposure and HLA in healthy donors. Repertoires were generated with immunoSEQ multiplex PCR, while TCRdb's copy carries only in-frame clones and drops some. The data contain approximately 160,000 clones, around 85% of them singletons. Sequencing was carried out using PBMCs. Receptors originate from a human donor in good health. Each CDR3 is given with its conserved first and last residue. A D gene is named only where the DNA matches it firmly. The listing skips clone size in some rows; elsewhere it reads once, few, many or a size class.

cdr3_aa: CATSKGGLAGDSYEQYF
cdr3_nt: TGTGCCACCAGCAAGGGAGGACTAGCGGGGGACTCCTACGAGCAGTACTTC
d_call: TRBD2
v_call: TRBV15
clone_size: once
j_call: TRBJ2-7
cdr3_length: 17

cdr3_aa: CASPRRGLARPYNEQFF
cdr3_nt: TGCGCCAGCCCCCGACGGGGACTAGCGAGACCGTACAATGAGCAGTTCTTC
d_call: TRBD2
v_call: TRBV10-1
clone_size: NA
j_call: TRBJ2-1
cdr3_length: 17

cdr3_aa: CASSQRAGGNTGELFF
cdr3_nt: TGCGCCAGCAGCCAAAGGGCAGGGGGGAACACCGGGGAGCTGTTTTTT
d_call: TRBD1
v_call: TRBV4-3
clone_size: NA
j_call: TRBJ2-2
cdr3_length: 16

cdr3_aa: CASITPRGELGDEQFF
cdr3_nt: TGTGCCAGCATTACCCCCAGGGGGGAATTGGGCGATGAGCAGTTCTTC
d_call: NA
v_call: TRBV2
clone_size: NA
j_call: TRBJ2-1
cdr3_length: 16

cdr3_aa: CASSTSRQGYRGYTF
cdr3_nt: TGTGCCAGTAGTACCAGCAGACAGGGATATCGAGGCTACACCTTC
d_call: TRBD1
v_call: TRBV19
clone_size: once
j_call: TRBJ1-2
cdr3_length: 15

cdr3_aa: CASSPSVQTAGGYTF
cdr3_nt: TGTGCCAGCAGCCCCTCGGTACAGACCGCAGGCGGCTACACCTTC
d_call: NA
v_call: TRBV5-4
clone_size: NA
j_call: TRBJ1-2
cdr3_length: 15

cdr3_aa: CASSQDSGTYGYTF
cdr3_nt: TGCGCCAGCAGCCAAGATTCAGGAACTTATGGCTACACCTTC
d_call: NA
v_call: TRBV4-3
clone_size: once
j_call: TRBJ1-2
cdr3_length: 14

cdr3_aa: CASSSQAGAGGTQPQHF
cdr3_nt: TGTGCCAGTAGTAGCCAAGCCGGGGCAGGGGGAACTCAGCCCCAGCATTTT
d_call: TRBD1
v_call: TRBV19
clone_size: NA
j_call: TRBJ1-5
cdr3_length: 17

cdr3_aa: CASSYRDRDNEQFF
cdr3_nt: TGTGCCAGCAGTTATCGGGACAGGGACAATGAGCAGTTCTTC
d_call: TRBD1
v_call: TRBV6-6
clone_size: NA
j_call: TRBJ2-1
cdr3_length: 14

cdr3_aa: CASSHRVAKSNYGYTF
cdr3_nt: TGCGCCAGCAGTCACCGGGTGGCGAAGTCTAACTATGGCTACACCTTC
d_call: NA
v_call: TRBV23-1
clone_size: NA
j_call: TRBJ1-2
cdr3_length: 16

cdr3_aa: CASSLKTSGGATDTQYF
cdr3_nt: TGTGCCAGCAGCTTGAAGACTAGCGGGGGGGCGACAGATACGCAGTATTTT
d_call: NA
v_call: TRBV12-1
clone_size: NA
j_call: TRBJ2-3
cdr3_length: 17

cdr3_aa: CASSLWSNEQFF
cdr3_nt: TGTGCCAGCAGCTTATGGAGCAATGAGCAGTTCTTC
d_call: NA
v_call: TRBV7-3
clone_size: NA
j_call: TRBJ2-1
cdr3_length: 12

cdr3_aa: CASSYEGAGYGYTF
cdr3_nt: TGTGCCAGCAGTTACGAGGGGGCGGGCTATGGCTACACCTTC
d_call: TRBD1
v_call: TRBV6-5
clone_size: NA
j_call: TRBJ1-2
cdr3_length: 14

cdr3_aa: CASSQKGHPGEKLFF
cdr3_nt: TGTGCCAGCAGCCAAAAAGGACACCCAGGGGAAAAACTGTTTTTT
d_call: NA
v_call: TRBV7-4
clone_size: NA
j_call: TRBJ1-4
cdr3_length: 15

cdr3_aa: CASSQDTSGYNEQFF
cdr3_nt: TGCGCCAGCAGCCAAGATACCAGCGGTTACAATGAGCAGTTCTTC
d_call: NA
v_call: TRBV4-3
clone_size: few
j_call: TRBJ2-1
cdr3_length: 15

cdr3_aa: CASSYYRGGNYGYTF
cdr3_nt: TGTGCCAGCAGCTATTACAGGGGCGGGAACTATGGCTACACCTTC
d_call: TRBD1
v_call: TRBV5-8
clone_size: NA
j_call: TRBJ1-2
cdr3_length: 15

cdr3_aa: CASSLGAPSYEQYF
cdr3_nt: TGCGCCAGCAGCTTGGGGGCCCCCTCCTACGAGCAGTACTTC
d_call: NA
v_call: TRBV5-1
clone_size: NA
j_call: TRBJ2-7
cdr3_length: 14

cdr3_aa: CASSPRGGLDTEALF
cdr3_nt: TGCGCCAGCAGCCCTAGGGGGGGGCTGGACACTGAAGCTCTCTTT
d_call: NA
v_call: TRBV5-1
clone_size: NA
j_call: TRBJ1-1
cdr3_length: 15

cdr3_aa: CATLAGGDYNEQFF
cdr3_nt: TGTGCCACCCTAGCGGGGGGCGACTACAATGAGCAGTTCTTC
d_call: TRBD2
v_call: TRBV15
clone_size: NA
j_call: TRBJ2-1
cdr3_length: 14

cdr3_aa: CASSQDRGEGRHLHF
cdr3_nt: TGCGCCAGCAGCCAAGATCGAGGGGAGGGTAGGCACCTCCACTTT
d_call: NA
v_call: TRBV4-1
clone_size: NA
j_call: TRBJ1-6
cdr3_length: 15

cdr3_aa: CARDRGGTDTQYF
cdr3_nt: TGTGCCAGGGACCGCGGGGGCACAGATACGCAGTATTTT
d_call: NA
v_call: TRBV6-5
clone_size: NA
j_call: TRBJ2-3
cdr3_length: 13

cdr3_aa: CASSQDGPSREQYF
cdr3_nt: TGCGCCAGCAGCCAAGATGGGCCCTCTCGAGAGCAGTACTTC
d_call: NA
v_call: TRBV4-3
clone_size: once
j_call: TRBJ2-7
cdr3_length: 14

cdr3_aa: CASSQGHSGGGYGYTF
cdr3_nt: TGCGCCAGCAGCCAAGGTCATTCAGGGGGCGGCTATGGCTACACCTTC
d_call: TRBD1
v_call: TRBV4-1
clone_size: NA
j_call: TRBJ1-2
cdr3_length: 16

cdr3_aa: CASSRRGGAAQPQHF
cdr3_nt: TGTGCCAGCAGCCGTAGGGGGGGCGCAGCCCAGCCCCAGCATTTT
d_call: NA
v_call: TRBV6-1
clone_size: NA
j_call: TRBJ1-5
cdr3_length: 15

cdr3_aa: CASSQTGFEAFF
cdr3_nt: TGCGCCAGCAGCCAAACAGGGTTTGAAGCTTTCTTT
d_call: NA
v_call: TRBV4-3
clone_size: NA
j_call: TRBJ1-1
cdr3_length: 12

cdr3_aa: CASSPYRDSAYEQYF
cdr3_nt: TGTGCCAGCTCACCATACCGGGACTCGGCCTACGAGCAGTACTTC
d_call: NA
v_call: TRBV18
clone_size: NA
j_call: TRBJ2-7
cdr3_length: 15

cdr3_aa: CASNRQGWAYEQYF
cdr3_nt: TGTGCCAGCAATAGACAGGGGTGGGCCTACGAGCAGTACTTC
d_call: TRBD1
v_call: TRBV6-1
clone_size: few
j_call: TRBJ2-7
cdr3_length: 14

cdr3_aa: CASSQVRGDYGYTF
cdr3_nt: TGCGCCAGCAGCCAGGTCCGGGGGGACTATGGCTACACCTTC
d_call: NA
v_call: TRBV4-1
clone_size: NA
j_call: TRBJ1-2
cdr3_length: 14

cdr3_aa: CASSASGGAQETQYF
cdr3_nt: TGTGCCAGCAGCGCTAGCGGGGGGGCCCAAGAGACCCAGTACTTC
d_call: TRBD2
v_call: TRBV9
clone_size: NA
j_call: TRBJ2-5
cdr3_length: 15

cdr3_aa: CASSQTVSYEQYF
cdr3_nt: TGTGCCAGCAGCCAAACAGTTTCCTACGAGCAGTACTTC
d_call: NA
v_call: TRBV6-5
clone_size: NA
j_call: TRBJ2-7
cdr3_length: 13

cdr3_aa: CASSPREGNNQPQHF
cdr3_nt: TGCGCCAGCAGCCCCAGGGAAGGGAACAATCAGCCCCAGCATTTT
d_call: NA
v_call: TRBV4-1
clone_size: once
j_call: TRBJ1-5
cdr3_length: 15

cdr3_aa: CASSLLGTDNQPQHF
cdr3_nt: TGTGCCAGCAGCTTACTCGGGACAGATAATCAGCCCCAGCATTTT
d_call: TRBD1
v_call: TRBV5-8
clone_size: NA
j_call: TRBJ1-5
cdr3_length: 15

cdr3_aa: CASSFGQGGGEQYF
cdr3_nt: TGCGCCAGCAGCTTCGGACAGGGAGGGGGCGAGCAGTACTTC
d_call: NA
v_call: TRBV5-1
clone_size: NA
j_call: TRBJ2-7
cdr3_length: 14

cdr3_aa: CATQGNTEAFF
cdr3_nt: TGTGCCACACAGGGGAACACTGAAGCTTTCTTT
d_call: NA
v_call: TRBV7-9
clone_size: NA
j_call: TRBJ1-1
cdr3_length: 11

cdr3_aa: CATSTLIAGGHEQFF
cdr3_nt: TGTGCCACCAGCACCTTAATAGCGGGGGGGCACGAGCAGTTCTTC
d_call: TRBD2
v_call: TRBV15
clone_size: NA
j_call: TRBJ2-1
cdr3_length: 15

cdr3_aa: CATHGGDSYNSPLHF
cdr3_nt: TGTGCCACCCACGGAGGGGATTCCTATAATTCACCCCTCCACTTT
d_call: NA
v_call: TRBV7-9
clone_size: NA
j_call: TRBJ1-6
cdr3_length: 15